This is a list of T cell receptor beta chains from one sample in a study of read filtering for tumor transcriptome and immune sequencing. MiXCR was run by TCRdb on the reads, yielding one entry per CDR3 protein. This table holds about 50,000 distinct CDR3 sequences, around 21% found once. Material for sequencing was a population of CD138-negative cells sorted from bone marrow. The receptor source for this set is a donor at least 40 years old with multiple myeloma. CDR3s include the opening cysteine and the closing phenylalanine or tryptophan. The D gene is left open where the match is weak. Clone size is not always given. Where it is, it says once, few, many or a class for expanded clones.

d_call j_call clone_size v_call cdr3_nt cdr3_aa
TRBD2 TRBJ2-2 many TRBV5-1 TGCGCCAGCAGCCAAACTAGCGGGAGGACCGGGGAGCTGTTTTTT CASSQTSGRTGELFF
. TRBJ2-3 . TRBV2 TGTGCCAGCAATTCTGGGGCCCGAAATGTGGATACGCAGTATTTT CASNSGARNVDTQYF
. TRBJ2-7 many TRBV11-2 TGTGCCAGCAGCTCCCTCGCCGGGAGCGAGCAGTACTTC CASSSLAGSEQYF
. TRBJ1-5 many TRBV19 TGTGCCAGTAGGAGGGGAGATCAGCCCCAGCATTTT CASRRGDQPQHF
. TRBJ1-2 many TRBV29-1 TGCAGCGTGGGTGAACGGGAGAAGATTGGCTACACCTTC CSVGEREKIGYTF
TRBD2 TRBJ2-3 many TRBV7-9 TGTGCCAGCAGCTTACACCTAGCGGGAAACACAGATACGCAGTATTTT CASSLHLAGNTDTQYF
. TRBJ1-3 . TRBV9 TGTGCCAGCAGCGGGGGACACCACTCTGGAAACACCTTATATTTT CASSGGHHSGNTLYF
TRBD2 TRBJ2-1 many TRBV6-1 TGTGCCAGCAATCGACTAGGGCGTACTAGCGGGAGGTCAAATGAGCAGTTCTTC CASNRLGRTSGRSNEQFF
TRBD1 TRBJ2-3 . TRBV5-4 TGTGCCAGCAGCTTGAACAGGGGTTTCAGCACAGATACGCAGTATTTT CASSLNRGFSTDTQYF
TRBD1 TRBJ1-1 many TRBV7-2 TGTGCCAGCAGCGCTTCCGGGACAGGGGGTGAAGCTTTCTTT CASSASGTGGEAFF
. TRBJ2-1 many TRBV2 TGTGCCAGCAGTGAAGGGGGCCTAGCTCGTGGTGAGCAGTTCTTC CASSEGGLARGEQFF
TRBD1 TRBJ2-1 many TRBV19 TGTGCCAGTAGTATAGGGAGGGACAGGGTAAATGAGCAGTTCTTC CASSIGRDRVNEQFF
. TRBJ1-2 many TRBV6-2/TRBV6-3 TGTGCCAGCAGTTACTCGGTGATTGAGGGGATCCATGGCTACACCTTC CASSYSVIEGIHGYTF
TRBD2 TRBJ2-1 . TRBV6-1 TGTGCCAGCAGTGAAGGGGGACTAGCGGGAGGGGGGTCCTACAATGAGCAGTTCTTC CASSEGGLAGGGSYNEQFF
. TRBJ2-5 once TRBV28 TGTGCCAGCAGTTTGCCTGGGTCGGGAGAGGCCCAGTACTTC CASSLPGSGEAQYF
. TRBJ2-1 many TRBV2 TGTGCCAGCAGGAGGGGCAGCTCCTACAATGAGCAGTTCTTC CASRRGSSYNEQFF
. TRBJ2-7 many TRBV29-1 TGCAGCGTTGAAGAGGGGCGCGACGAGCAGTACTTC CSVEEGRDEQYF
TRBD2 TRBJ2-1 many TRBV19 TGTGCCAGTAGTATGGGGACTAGCGGGAGGGGGTACAATGAGCAGTTCTTC CASSMGTSGRGYNEQFF
TRBD2 TRBJ2-3 . TRBV4-2 TGTGCCAGCAGCGAATCAGCCTTAGCGGGAGATGGCACAGATACGCAGTATTTT CASSESALAGDGTDTQYF
. TRBJ1-1 many TRBV29-1 TGCAGCGTGGAACCAAGGCGGACTGAAGCTTTCTTT CSVEPRRTEAFF
. TRBJ2-2 many TRBV19 TGTGCCAGTAGGATACTCGGGACTCTGAACACCGGGGAGCTGTTTTTT CASRILGTLNTGELFF
. TRBJ1-1 . TRBV6-5 TGTACCAACAGTTATATGGGGACACAGGGAAAGTTGAACACTGAAGCTTTCTTT CTNSYMGTQGKLNTEAFF
TRBD2 TRBJ2-1 many TRBV20-1 TGCAGTGCTAGCGGGAGGGCCACCAATGAGCAGTTCTTC CSASGRATNEQFF
TRBD2 TRBJ2-7 many TRBV5-4 TGTGCCAGCACGTCCAGCGGGGGAACCTACGAGCAGTACTTC CASTSSGGTYEQYF
. TRBJ2-7 many TRBV20-1 TGCAGTGCTAGAGATTTGGGACTTAGCAGCTACGAGCAGTACTTC CSARDLGLSSYEQYF
TRBD2 TRBJ2-7 many TRBV28 TGTGCCAGCAGCGGGACTAGCGGGATCTACGAGCAGTACTTC CASSGTSGIYEQYF
. TRBJ2-3 . TRBV4-1 TGCGCCAGCAGCCGCTCGGGGGCGGGGGGCACAGATACGCAGTATTTT CASSRSGAGGTDTQYF
TRBD1 TRBJ2-7 few TRBV20-1 TGCAGTGCTAGAGATCCGGGACAGGGACTCTACGAGCAGTACTTC CSARDPGQGLYEQYF
TRBD2 TRBJ2-1 many TRBV5-4 TGTGCCAGCAGCTTGGTGACGGGAGGGAGCCGATACAATGAGCAGTTCTTC CASSLVTGGSRYNEQFF
TRBD1 TRBJ1-2 once TRBV7-3 TGTGCCAGCAGCGATAACCGTCCAGGGGGCCATGGCTACACCTTC CASSDNRPGGHGYTF
. TRBJ2-3 many TRBV7-2 TGTGCCAGCAGCTTAGGGTATCCCACAGATACGCAGTATTTT CASSLGYPTDTQYF
TRBD1 TRBJ1-1 many TRBV25-1 TGTGCCAGCAGTGCCTGGACAGGGGAGAGGACTGAAGCTTTCTTT CASSAWTGERTEAFF
TRBD1 TRBJ2-5 . TRBV28 TGTGCCAGCAGTCCGGGACAGGGAGTAGAGACCCAGTACTTC CASSPGQGVETQYF
. TRBJ2-5 few TRBV28 TGTGCCAGCAGTTTTCTGGGGGCGCGTCCAGGGGAGACCCAGTACTTC CASSFLGARPGETQYF
. TRBJ2-7 medium-sized TRBV20-1 TGCAGTGCTAGAGATTGGGGTAGCGGCTACGAGCAGTACTTC CSARDWGSGYEQYF
TRBD1 TRBJ1-4 . TRBV5-1 TGCGCCAACAGCTCGGGGGACAGCAACAACGAAAAGCTGTTTTTT CANSSGDSNNEKLFF